One and the same sample provided the 7 T cell receptor beta chains below, sequenced in a study of blood T cell repertoires in COVID-19 (dated by TCRdb to 2020 to 2021). Library prep was done by the immunoSEQ multiplex PCR assay. TCRdb limited this immuneACCESS table to in-frame rearrangements with V and J called. A share of clones is missing; checked studies link under half to unresolved V genes, and the rest is unexplained. The sample table holds about 180,000 clones, of which over 75% were seen once. The ten largest clones add up to about 3.3% of the sample. The sequenced sample was peripheral blood. The source of these receptors is a man between 60 and 70 years old with acute or convalescent COVID-19.

The J gene is TRBJ2-3, the V gene TRBV6-2 or TRBV6-3, with 8 bases identical to TRBD1. Germline loops: CDR1 MNHEY, CDR2 SVGEGT. The CDR3 spans 15 residues. V dropped 5 bases and J dropped 4; count of bases not matched to a gene: 8. The CDR3 nucleotides are TGTGCCAGCAGTCTCGGCAGGGGGCTGGCAGATACGCAGTATTTT. It translates to CASSLGRGLADTQYF.

V usage is TRBV2 and J usage is TRBJ2-1; 7 positions match TRBD2. This CDR3 spans 14 amino acids. Germline loops: CDR1 SNHLY, CDR2 FYNNEI. J gave up 10 bases and V 10 bases, and 16 bases lay outside the gene matches. CDR3 region: CATSRAGAQREQFF. In nucleotides, the CDR3 is TGTGCCACGTCGAGGGCGGGAGCTCAGCGCGAGCAGTTCTTC.

The CDR3 bases are TGTGCCAGCTCACCATCCAGGTTACTCTACAATGAGCAGTTCTTC. Its translation is CASSPSRLLYNEQFF. The chain joins TRBV18 to TRBJ2-1; no definite D call. Germline CDR1 and CDR2: KGHSH and LQKENI. Trimming removed 2 bases from V and 3 bases from J, with 11 bases in between. The CDR3 runs 15 residues.

V is TRBV14 and J is TRBJ2-2, with 9 bases fitting TRBD1. Germline V lookup: CDR1 SGHDN, CDR2 FVKESK. This CDR3 spans 14 amino acids. J was trimmed by 7 bases and V by 8 bases; bases with no gene match: 8. DNA for the CDR3: TGTGCCAGCGGACCACAGGGGGCTAACGGGGAGCTGTTTTTT. It translates to CASGPQGANGELFF. The full variable domain, completed using reference TRBV14 and TRBJ2-2, is EAGVTQFPSHSVIEKGQTVTLRCDPISGHDNLYWYRRVMGKEIKFLLHFVKESKQDESGMPNNRFLAERTGGTYSTLKVQPAELEDSGVYFCASGPQGANGELFFGEGSRLTVL.

The rearrangement uses TRBV5-8 and TRBJ1-4; TRBD1 matches 7 bases. V shed 0 bases and J 8 bases; nucleotides not matched to a gene: 7. Germline CDR1 is SGHTS and CDR2 is YDEGEE. The CDR3 length is 15 residues. The DNA for the CDR3 is TGTGCCAGCAGCTTGGCTCGACAGGGTTGGGAAAAACTGTTTTTT. Translated, it gives CASSLARQGWEKLFF.

This sequence joins TRBV28 and TRBJ2-1, with 7 nucleotides matching TRBD2. Trimming cost V 4 bases and J 8 bases; bases outside gene matches: 11. The CDR3 length is 15 residues. The germline CDR1 and CDR2 sequences are MDHEN and SYDVKM. The CDR3 sequence: CASSSRAGSGDEQFF. CDR3 DNA: TGTGCCAGCAGTTCTCGAGCGGGATCAGGCGATGAGCAGTTCTTC.

This sequence joins TRBV19 and TRBJ2-2, with D possibly being TRBD1 (6 bases). The CDR3 extends over 14 amino acids. Germline CDR1 reads LNHDA; CDR2 reads SQIVND (reference sequence). V was clipped by 10 bases and J by 1 base, with 13 bases between them. CDR3 sequence: CATAGVRNTGELFF. DNA of the CDR3: TGTGCCACTGCAGGGGTACGGAACACCGGGGAGCTGTTTTTT.